This passage covers 19 T cell receptor beta chains from one sample sequenced in a study of radiotherapy plus CTLA-4 blockade in lung cancer. The data were produced by immunoSEQ multiplex PCR, yet TCRdb's version contains in-frame clones alone and is incomplete. The sample lists 53,000 or so clones; roughly 76% were seen once. The sequencing here drew on peripheral blood, taken from a patient treated with radiotherapy plus ipilimumab. Source of these receptors: a human donor with non-small cell lung cancer who had stable disease on radiotherapy plus ipilimumab.

V and J are TRBV28 and TRBJ1-1, with 9 bases lining up with TRBD1. The CDR3 extends over 15 amino acids. Trimming took 5 bases from V and 6 from J; bases not matched to a gene: 10. CDR1 and CDR2 from the germline V gene are MDHEN and SYDVKM. The CDR3 region is CASSAYTGGASEAFF. The CDR3 DNA is TGTGCCAGCAGTGCATACACAGGGGGCGCTTCTGAAGCTTTCTTT.

The chain's CDR3 is CASSSHLSFTRSRNEQFF. The CDR3 DNA is TGTGCCAGCAGCTCCCATCTCAGCTTTACTAGGTCTCGTAATGAGCAGTTCTTC. The chain uses TRBV11-2 and TRBJ2-1, with a weak D call TRBD2 (5 bases). Germline-derived CDR1 and CDR2 are SGHAT and FQNNGV. This CDR3 has 18 residues. V gave up 4 bases and J gave up 7 bases, with 26 bases separating them.

J is TRBJ1-1 and V is TRBV4-1, with 11 positions matching TRBD1. Germline CDR1 is MGHRA and CDR2 is YSYEKL. The CDR3 is 14 residues long. With V trimmed by 4 bases and J by 4 bases, 2 bases remained unmatched. The CDR3 region is CASSRGTGGTEAFF. DNA of the CDR3: TGCGCCAGCAGCCGCGGGACAGGGGGCACTGAAGCTTTCTTT.

V is TRBV28 and J is TRBJ1-5; the D is unclear. This CDR3 comprises 16 residues. Germline V CDR1 and CDR2: MDHEN, SYDVKM. V lost 3 bases and J lost 0, with 12 bases in between. The CDR3 DNA reads as TGTGCCAGCAGTTTGCGGGAGGGAGGTAGCAATCAGCCCCAGCATTTT. Its protein product is CASSLREGGSNQPQHF.

The chain couples TRBV19 to TRBJ1-6, with D uncertain. The CDR3 is 12 amino acids. Germline loops: CDR1 LNHDA, CDR2 SQIVND (reference sequence). Trimming pared 5 bases from V and 8 bases from J, leaving 7 bases between. The CDR3 DNA reads TGTGCCAGTAGTCTTCAGGATTCACCCCTCCACTTT. This gives the protein CASSLQDSPLHF.

The rearrangement joins TRBV5-1 to TRBJ2-2; TRBD1 might be the D (6 bases). The length of the CDR3 is 15 residues. The V gene's germline CDR1 is SGHRS and CDR2 YFSETQ. Trimming removed 4 bases at V and 6 bases at J, with 16 bases between. CDR3 DNA: TGCGCCAGCAGCCAGACAGGAGAGATAGCCGGGGAGCTGTTTTTT. Translated, it gives CASSQTGEIAGELFF.

This chain links TRBV6-5 with TRBJ1-6, with TRBD1 identical over 8 bases. The CDR3 runs 15 residues. Germline CDR1 and CDR2: MNHEY and SVGAGI. V lost 5 bases, J lost 10 bases, and 10 bases stayed unmatched. The CDR3 DNA reads TGTGCCAGCAGTCCCATCGCGGACAGGGACTCACCCCTCCACTTT. This translates into CASSPIADRDSPLHF.

In its sample, this clone was seen a few times. The chain joins TRBV4-1 to TRBJ1-5, with D possibly matching TRBD1 (5 bases). The CDR3 spans 16 residues. Trimming took off 0 bases at V and 0 bases at J, with 9 bases between the two ends. Germline assignment: CDR1 MGHRA and CDR2 YSYEKL. The CDR3, as DNA: TGCGCCAGCAGCCAAGATTCAGGGTATAGCAATCAGCCCCAGCATTTT. Protein: CASSQDSGYSNQPQHF.

This clone was recorded once. This sequence joins TRBV5-4 and TRBJ1-1; D gene uncertain. V dropped 4 bases and J dropped 0 bases, with 10 bases sitting between them. Germline CDR1 reads SGHNT; CDR2 reads YYREEE (reference sequence). This CDR3 spans 14 amino acids. The CDR3: CASSPSGLNTEAFF. The CDR3 region has the DNA TGTGCCAGCAGCCCCTCAGGCCTGAACACTGAAGCTTTCTTT. Based on the CDR3 plus reference TRBV5-4 and TRBJ1-1, the full variable domain is ETGVTQSPTHLIKTRGQQVTLRCSSQSGHNTVSWYQQALGQGPQFIFQYYREEENGRGNFPPRFSGLQFPNYSSELNVNALELDDSALYLCASSPSGLNTEAFFGQGTRLTVV.

The chain employs TRBV2 and TRBJ1-1, with 7 bases matching TRBD1. Germline lookup yields CDR1 SNHLY and CDR2 FYNNEI. J gave up 1 base and V 9 bases, and 5 bases lay outside the gene matches. The CDR3 extends over 13 amino acids. The DNA for the CDR3 is TGTGCCAGAACAGGGGCCAAGAACACTGAAGCTTTCTTT. Encoded protein: CARTGAKNTEAFF.

The V call is TRBV5-1, the J call TRBJ2-1, with D uncertain. The V gene's germline CDR1 is SGHRS and CDR2 YFSETQ. The CDR3 sequence is 15 residues long. Trimming took off 0 bases at V and 0 bases at J, with 7 bases between the two ends. The CDR3 loop reads CASSLEESSYNEQFF. In DNA form, the CDR3 reads TGCGCCAGCAGCTTGGAGGAGAGCTCCTACAATGAGCAGTTCTTC.

The J gene is TRBJ1-2, the V gene TRBV4-1; D remains ambiguous. Germline CDR1 and CDR2: MGHRA and YSYEKL. The CDR3 extends over 13 amino acids. V was pared by 4 bases and J by 2 bases, with 8 bases between. The CDR3 loop reads CASSLEENYGYTF. In nucleotides, the CDR3 is TGCGCCAGCAGCCTCGAGGAGAACTATGGCTACACCTTC.

This chain links TRBV19 with TRBJ1-2; D is perhaps TRBD1 (6 bases). CDR1 is LNHDA and CDR2 is SQIVND in the germline V gene (reference sequence). V lost 4 bases and J 8 bases, leaving 14 bases between the germline ends. This CDR3 region has 13 residues. CDR3 in amino acids: CASSTGTSGGYTF. The CDR3 bases are TGTGCCAGTAGTACCGGGACATCGGGGGGCTACACCTTC.

The rearrangement links TRBV7-7 to TRBJ2-2; D remains unclear. Trimming stripped 5 bases from V and 0 bases from J, with 7 bases between. The germline V gene encodes CDR1 SSHAT and CDR2 FNYEAQ (reference sequence). This CDR3 is built from 14 residues. CDR3 in DNA: TGTGCCAGCAGCATCCAAGCGAACACCGGGGAGCTGTTTTTT. This codes for CASSIQANTGELFF.

This chain links TRBV11-2 with TRBJ1-1; no firm D call. Trimming took 1 base from V and 0 from J, leaving 12 bases between them. This CDR3 comprises 16 residues. Germline V gene data show CDR1 as SGHAT and CDR2 as FQNNGV. CDR3 region: CASSLVTVTMNTEAFF. The CDR3 nucleotides read TGTGCCAGCAGCTTAGTTACGGTGACGATGAACACTGAAGCTTTCTTT.

The chain recombines TRBV6-6 with TRBJ2-1; D is unclear. Germline loops: CDR1 MNHNY, CDR2 SVGAGI (reference sequence). This CDR3 region has 11 residues. V gave up 5 bases and J gave up 3 bases, with 2 bases separating them. The CDR3 sequence is CASSNYNEQFF. In DNA, the CDR3 is TGTGCCAGCAGTAACTACAATGAGCAGTTCTTC.

This chain joins TRBV5-4 and TRBJ1-2; 7 bases align to TRBD1. CDR1 is SGHNT, CDR2 YYREEE, per germline (reference sequence). This CDR3 is 15 amino acids long. V shed 5 bases, J shed 2 bases, and the junction held 9 bases outside the gene matches. The CDR3 bases are TGTGCCAGCAGTAGCGGGACAGCAAGAAACTATGGCTACACCTTC. Protein product: CASSSGTARNYGYTF.

V and J are TRBV2 and TRBJ2-3, with D possibly called TRBD1 or TRBD2 (5 bases each). The CDR3 has 15 amino acids. The V gene's germline CDR1 is SNHLY and CDR2 FYNNEI. V was cut by 6 bases and J by 6 bases, with 19 bases left in between. CDR3 sequence (DNA): TGTGCCAGCAGGCCTGGGGGTAGCAGTGGGGATACGCAGTATTTT. Amino acid sequence: CASRPGGSSGDTQYF.

The V gene is TRBV11-2, the J gene TRBJ1-1; no firm D call. CDR1 SGHAT and CDR2 FQNNGV come from the germline V gene. V was cut by 3 bases and J by 0 bases, with 5 bases left in between. There are 13 residues in the CDR3. The CDR3 region is CASSLSMNTEAFF. The CDR3 DNA is TGTGCCAGCAGCTTGAGCATGAACACTGAAGCTTTCTTT.